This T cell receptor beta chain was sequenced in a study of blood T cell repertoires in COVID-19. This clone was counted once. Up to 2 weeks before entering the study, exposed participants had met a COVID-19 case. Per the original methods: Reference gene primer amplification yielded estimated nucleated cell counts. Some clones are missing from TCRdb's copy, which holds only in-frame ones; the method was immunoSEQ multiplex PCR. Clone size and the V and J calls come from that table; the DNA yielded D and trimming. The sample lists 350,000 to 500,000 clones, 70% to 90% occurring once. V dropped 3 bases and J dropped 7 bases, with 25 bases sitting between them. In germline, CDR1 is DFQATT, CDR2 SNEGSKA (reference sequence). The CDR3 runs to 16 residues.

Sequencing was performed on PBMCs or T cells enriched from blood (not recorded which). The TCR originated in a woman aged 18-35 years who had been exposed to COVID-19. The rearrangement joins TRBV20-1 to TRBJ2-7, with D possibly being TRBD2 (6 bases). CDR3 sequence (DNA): TGCAGTGCTAGTTTAGTAAAAGTGGGGGTCCGGGGGGAGCAGTACTTC. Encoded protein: CSASLVKVGVRGEQYF.